This TCR beta chain was captured by sequencing in a study of blood T cell repertoires in COVID-19. Study in general: The United States, Italy and Spain provided the acute and convalescent COVID-19 samples. PBMCs, B-cell-depleted T cells, or T cells were the source of the cDNA or gDNA that made up the material.

CDR3 size: 15 residues. Germline V lookup: CDR1 SGDLS, CDR2 YYNGEE. Trimming took 2 bases from V and 4 from J; bases not matched to a gene: 0. Original analysis: Amplification from reference gene primers served as the basis for estimated nucleated cell counts. Produced via immunoSEQ multiplex PCR; TCRdb's table is partial and in-frame only. From that table come the V and J calls and clone size; the DNA was used to work out D and trimming. Here the sample spans tens of thousands of clones, 86% being singletons. The J gene is TRBJ1-6, the V gene TRBV9; TRBD1 aligns across 10 bases. The sequence was obtained from a man under 40 with acute or convalescent COVID-19. The specimen sequenced was peripheral blood. DNA for the CDR3: TGTGCCAGCAGCGTGGGACAGGGGTATAATTCACCCCTCCACTTT. Protein sequence: CASSVGQGYNSPLHF.